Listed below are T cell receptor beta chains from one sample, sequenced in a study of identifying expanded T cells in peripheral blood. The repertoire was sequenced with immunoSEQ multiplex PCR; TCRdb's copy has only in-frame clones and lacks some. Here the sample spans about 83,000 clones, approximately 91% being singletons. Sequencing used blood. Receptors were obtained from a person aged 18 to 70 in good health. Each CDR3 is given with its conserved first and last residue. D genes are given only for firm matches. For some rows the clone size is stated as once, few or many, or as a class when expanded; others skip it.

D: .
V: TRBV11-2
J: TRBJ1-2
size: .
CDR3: CASSLESQGKSGYTF
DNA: TGTGCCAGCAGCTTAGAAAGCCAGGGTAAATCTGGCTACACCTTC

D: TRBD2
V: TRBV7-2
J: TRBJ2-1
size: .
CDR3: CASSLTSGGAWEQFF
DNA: TGTGCCAGCAGCCTAACTAGCGGGGGGGCGTGGGAGCAGTTCTTC

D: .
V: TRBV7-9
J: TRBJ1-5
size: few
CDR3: CASSISNQPQHF
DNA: TGTGCCAGCAGCATTAGCAATCAGCCCCAGCATTTT

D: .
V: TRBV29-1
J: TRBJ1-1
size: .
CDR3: CSVAEGGNTEAFF
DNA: TGCAGCGTTGCTGAGGGAGGGAACACTGAAGCTTTCTTT

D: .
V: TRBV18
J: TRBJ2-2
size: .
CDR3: CASSPQSPGNTGELFF
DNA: TGTGCCAGCTCACCACAAAGTCCAGGCAACACCGGGGAGCTGTTTTTT

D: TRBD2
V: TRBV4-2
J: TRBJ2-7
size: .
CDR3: CASSPGLAGYEQYF
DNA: TGTGCCAGCAGCCCGGGACTAGCGGGATACGAGCAGTACTTC

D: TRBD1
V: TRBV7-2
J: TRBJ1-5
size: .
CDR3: CASSPGQGNQPQHF
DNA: TGTGCCAGCAGCCCAGGACAGGGAAATCAGCCCCAGCATTTT

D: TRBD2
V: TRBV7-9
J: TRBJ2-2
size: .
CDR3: CASSQGTSGTRELFF
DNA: TGTGCCAGCAGCCAAGGGACTAGCGGGACCCGGGAGCTGTTTTTT

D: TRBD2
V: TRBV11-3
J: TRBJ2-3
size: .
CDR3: CASSRGEADTQYF
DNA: TGTGCCAGCTCCCGGGGGGAGGCAGATACGCAGTATTTT

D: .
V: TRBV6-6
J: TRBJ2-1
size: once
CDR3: CASSYGQGSYNEQFF
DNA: TGTGCCAGCAGTTACGGGCAGGGGTCCTACAATGAGCAGTTCTTC

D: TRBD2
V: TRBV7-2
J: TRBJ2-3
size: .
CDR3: CASSLLAGHTDTQYF
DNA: TGTGCCAGCAGCTTACTAGCGGGGCACACAGATACGCAGTATTTT

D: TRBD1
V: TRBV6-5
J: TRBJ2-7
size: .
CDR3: CASRTGEPYEQYF
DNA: TGTGCCAGCAGGACAGGGGAACCCTACGAGCAGTACTTC

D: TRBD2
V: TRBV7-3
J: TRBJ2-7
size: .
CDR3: CASSLMGGLAAYEQYF
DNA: TGTGCCAGCAGCTTAATGGGGGGACTAGCGGCCTACGAGCAGTACTTC